The 32 T cell receptor beta chains given below trace back to one sample, sequenced in a study of OX40 agonist ivuxolimab in advanced cancers. Generated by immunoSEQ multiplex PCR, the TCRdb table keeps only in-frame clones and is missing some. The table records 55,000 to 65,000 clones, about 85% of them present only once. This sample comprised CD4+ or CD8+ T cells sorted from blood, obtained in a trial of the OX40 agonist ivuxolimab. These receptors came from an adult with an advanced solid tumor such as melanoma, head and neck, liver or kidney cancer.

Here the CDR3 reads CASSRDGGYTF. The DNA for the CDR3 is TGTGCCAGCAGTCGGGACGGCGGCTACACCTTC. This chain uses TRBV2 with TRBJ1-2; possibly TRBD1 for D (5 bases). Germline CDR1 SNHLY, CDR2 FYNNEI. This CDR3 is built from 11 residues. The germline V and J ends were trimmed by 5 bases and 8 bases, with 9 bases remaining between them.

This chain connects TRBV4-2 to TRBJ2-5; 12 bases match TRBD2. CDR1 and CDR2 from the germline V gene are LGHNA and YNFKEQ. The J segment lost 5 bases and the V segment lost 0 bases, leaving 4 bases of the junction unmatched. The CDR3 extends over 16 amino acids. This CDR3 reads CASSQEALAGGETQYF. The CDR3 DNA reads TGTGCCAGCAGCCAAGAAGCTCTAGCGGGGGGGGAGACCCAGTACTTC.

The genes are TRBV7-9 and TRBJ1-2; 9 positions match TRBD1. V lost 6 bases and J lost 6; bases outside the gene matches: 8. Germline V CDR1 and CDR2: SEHNR, FQNEAQ (reference sequence). The CDR3 length is 14 residues. The CDR3 bases are TGTGCCAGCAGTCAGATACAGGGGGCTAATGGCTACACCTTC. The encoded protein is CASSQIQGANGYTF.

The chain has TRBV28 and TRBJ1-1, with D tentatively TRBD1 (5 bases). The CDR3 contains 17 residues. Deletions cut 3 bases from V and 0 bases from J, with 17 bases between. Germline V CDR1 and CDR2: MDHEN, SYDVKM. CDR3 bases: TGTGCCAGCAGTTTCCCACCCGGGTGGGGGATGAACACTGAAGCTTTCTTT. It encodes CASSFPPGWGMNTEAFF.

In DNA, the CDR3 is TGCGCCAGCAGCCCTCCTTATAGCACAGATACGCAGTATTTT. Protein: CASSPPYSTDTQYF. The chain is built from TRBV5-1 and TRBJ2-3, with unresolved D. Looked up from germline, CDR1 is SGHRS and CDR2 is YFSETQ. V was trimmed by 4 bases and J by 0 bases, leaving 9 bases between them. The CDR3 length is 14 residues.

The count of this clone is one. V and J are TRBV11-2 and TRBJ2-3; tentatively, D is TRBD2 (5 bases). Germline assignment: CDR1 SGHAT and CDR2 FQNNGV. The CDR3 is 17 residues long. Between the trimmed V and J ends, which lost 5 bases and 4 bases, there was a span of 22 bases. CDR3 bases: TGTGCCAGCAGCCCGAGGCGGGTCAGCTTCGGGGCAGATACGCAGTATTTT. It specifies CASSPRRVSFGADTQYF.

The chain is built from TRBV6-5 and TRBJ2-2; TRBD1 matches 11 bases. This CDR3 is 16 amino acids long. The germline CDR1 and CDR2 sequences are MNHEY and SVGAGI. V trimming: 3 bases; J trimming: 4 bases; junction bases outside the gene matches: 4. The CDR3 coding sequence is TGTGCCAGCAGTTATCGCGGGACAGGGGGCACCGGGGAGCTGTTTTTT. This sequence encodes CASSYRGTGGTGELFF.

The rearrangement uses TRBV10-3 and TRBJ1-5, with D possibly matching TRBD1 (6 bases). Germline values: CDR1 ENHRY, CDR2 SYGVKD. The CDR3 has 15 amino acids. Trimming stripped 0 bases from V and 9 bases from J, with 15 bases between. The CDR3 sequence: CAISESAGVQRPQHF. The CDR3 DNA follows: TGTGCCATCAGTGAGTCGGCAGGGGTACAGCGGCCCCAGCATTTT.

This clone was detected once. The chain carries TRBV20-1 and TRBJ2-1, with unresolved D. With 1 base removed from V and 5 bases from J, the gap between germline ends came to 3 bases. The length of the CDR3 is 11 residues. Germline V gene data show CDR1 as DFQATT and CDR2 as SNEGSKA (reference sequence). The CDR3 DNA reads TGCAGTGCTAGAGCCCACAATGAGCAGTTCTTC. Translating gives CSARAHNEQFF.

V usage is TRBV7-2 and J usage is TRBJ2-7; 10 nucleotides align to TRBD1. CDR3 length: 16 amino acids. Germline CDR1 SGHTA, CDR2 FQGNSA. Unmatched junction bases numbered 10, after V lost 2 bases and J lost 6 bases. The CDR3, as DNA: TGTGCCAGCAGCTTAAGATGGGACAGGGGTTCCAGCGAGCAGTACTTC. It translates to CASSLRWDRGSSEQYF.

This clone occurred a few times. The chain employs TRBV5-4 and TRBJ2-2, with D perhaps TRBD1 (6 bases). The CDR3 runs to 16 residues. Germline V gene lookup returns CDR1 SGHNT and CDR2 YYREEE (reference sequence). Trimming pared 2 bases from V and 5 bases from J, leaving 16 bases between. The CDR3 sequence is CASSLITGRQTGELFF. In nucleotides, the CDR3 is TGTGCCAGCAGCTTAATCACAGGGAGACAGACCGGGGAGCTGTTTTTT.

The chain has TRBV11-3 and TRBJ1-1, with TRBD1 matching 10 bases. Per germline, CDR1 SGHNT and CDR2 YENEEA. J gave up 3 bases and V 1 base, and 5 bases lay outside the gene matches. CDR3 size: 16 residues. The CDR3 sequence is CASSLGQGARYTEAFF. The DNA for the CDR3 is TGTGCCAGCAGCTTAGGACAGGGGGCGAGATACACTGAAGCTTTCTTT.

The V call is TRBV5-4, the J call TRBJ1-3; a possible D gene is TRBD1 (5 bases). Germline V lookup: CDR1 SGHNT, CDR2 YYREEE (reference sequence). The CDR3 spans 13 residues. The ends were cut back, 3 bases at V and 7 bases at J, with 11 bases in the middle. The CDR3 spells CASSSRQTNTIYF. As DNA, the CDR3 is TGTGCCAGCAGCTCCCGACAGACGAACACCATATATTTT.

The CDR3 coding sequence is TGTGCCAGCAGCCCGACAGGGGCAAATTCACCCCTCCACTTT. Encoded protein: CASSPTGANSPLHF. The chain links TRBV7-6 to TRBJ1-6; 8 nucleotides line up with TRBD1. V shed 5 bases and J 7 bases; nucleotides not matched to a gene: 4. CDR3 length: 14 residues. In germline, CDR1 is SGHVS, CDR2 FNYEAQ. Using reference TRBV7-6 and TRBJ1-6 for the parts outside the CDR3, the full variable domain is GAGVSQSPRYKVTKRGQDVALRCDPISGHVSLYWYRQALGQGPEFLTYFNYEAQQDKSGLPNDRFSAERPEGSISTLTIQRTEQRDSAMYRCASSPTGANSPLHFGNGTRLTVT.

The rearrangement links TRBV29-1 to TRBJ2-1; possibly TRBD2 for D (7 bases). The CDR3 covers 14 residues. Trimming left V 6 bases short and J 5 bases short, with 17 bases between. CDR1 and CDR2 (germline): SQVTM, ANQGSEA. The CDR3 here is CSVGKGGGNNEQFF. Here the CDR3 DNA reads TGCAGCGTCGGAAAGGGGGGGGGAAACAATGAGCAGTTCTTC.

This chain's CDR3 is CASSPRGSNTGELFF. CDR3 nucleotide sequence: TGTGCCAGCTCACCACGCGGGTCGAACACCGGGGAGCTGTTTTTT. The chain uses TRBV18 and TRBJ2-2; maybe TRBD2 (5 bases). Germline loops: CDR1 KGHSH, CDR2 LQKENI. The V and J ends lost 1 base and 0 bases respectively, with 6 bases between them. The CDR3 is made up of 15 amino acids.

CDR3 in DNA: TGTGCCAGCTCACCATCAGGGGGAGAGACCCAGTACTTC. This sequence encodes CASSPSGGETQYF. The rearrangement uses TRBV18 and TRBJ2-5; the match to TRBD1 covers 7 bases. This CDR3 contains 13 residues. Trimming took 2 bases from V and 4 from J; bases not matched to a gene: 1. CDR1 is KGHSH, CDR2 LQKENI, per germline.

The chain joins TRBV6-1 to TRBJ2-1; TRBD2 agrees at 7 bases. Trimming cost V 7 bases and J 15 bases; bases outside gene matches: 9. The CDR3 consists of 11 residues. Per the germline V gene, CDR1 is MNHNS and CDR2 is SASEGT. The CDR3 DNA is TGTGCCAGCATCGATGGGGGGGATTGGTTCTTC. It encodes CASIDGGDWFF.

The chain recombines TRBV7-3 with TRBJ2-1; the match to TRBD2 covers 11 bases. CDR3 length: 15 amino acids. Trimming at V came to 2 bases and at J to 3 bases, leaving 0 bases not matched to a gene. CDR1 and CDR2 (germline): SGHTA, FQGTGA. The CDR3 sequence: CASSLGLAGYNEQFF. CDR3 sequence (DNA): TGTGCCAGCAGCTTAGGACTAGCGGGCTACAATGAGCAGTTCTTC.

This sequence joins TRBV7-2 and TRBJ1-3, with 8 bases lining up with TRBD1. Germline loops: CDR1 SGHTA, CDR2 FQGNSA. The CDR3 is 17 residues long. V lost 2 bases, J lost 5 bases, and 11 bases stayed unmatched. The CDR3: CASSLPFRTGSRNTIYF. CDR3 in DNA: TGTGCCAGCAGCTTACCCTTCAGGACAGGGTCTAGAAACACCATATATTTT. Together with reference TRBV7-2 and TRBJ1-3, the CDR3 gives the full variable domain: GAGVSQSPSNKVTEKGKDVELRCDPISGHTALYWYRQSLGQGLEFLIYFQGNSAPDKSGLPSDRFSAERTGGSVSTLTIQRTQQEDSAVYLCASSLPFRTGSRNTIYFGEGSWLTVV.

The chain is built from TRBV6-4 and TRBJ1-6, with D uncertain. The CDR3 is 13 residues long. V was trimmed by 4 bases and J by 3 bases, leaving 4 bases between them. Germline values: CDR1 MRHNA, CDR2 SNTAGT. Here the CDR3 reads CASSAVYNSPLHF. The CDR3 DNA sequence: TGTGCCAGCAGTGCCGTCTATAATTCACCCCTCCACTTT.

The chain combines TRBV7-3 with TRBJ2-5; maybe TRBD2 (6 bases). V lost 8 bases to trimming and J lost 11 bases, with 27 bases between them. The CDR3 runs 15 residues. Looked up from germline, CDR1 is SGHTA and CDR2 is FQGTGA. Written as DNA, the CDR3 is TGTGCCAGCCAGGAGGAGCCTGGGGCGTGGGGGGAGCAGTACTTC. Translation gives CASQEEPGAWGEQYF.

The chain links TRBV7-6 to TRBJ1-4, with 8 bases lining up with TRBD1. The germline CDR1 and CDR2 sequences are SGHVS and FNYEAQ. The CDR3 runs to 13 residues. With 8 bases clipped from V and 6 bases from J, the junction kept 5 bases outside the gene matches. The CDR3: CASRRGPDEKLFF. Written as DNA, the CDR3 is TGTGCCAGCCGCAGGGGGCCGGATGAAAAACTGTTTTTT.

This clone was detected a few times. The gene calls are TRBV19 and TRBJ2-1, with D perhaps matching TRBD2 (5 bases). This CDR3 region has 13 residues. CDR1 is LNHDA and CDR2 is SQIVND in the germline V gene (reference sequence). The germline V and J ends were trimmed by 5 bases and 3 bases, with 8 bases remaining between them. The CDR3 bases are TGTGCCAGTAGTCCCCGGGGCTACAATGAGCAGTTCTTC. Its translation: CASSPRGYNEQFF.

V is TRBV28 and J is TRBJ1-2; weak D call: TRBD1 (5 bases). Germline CDR1 and CDR2: MDHEN and SYDVKM. The CDR3 is 14 residues long. V was pared by 8 bases and J by 4 bases, with 17 bases between. CDR3 in DNA: TGTGCCAGCGGGCTGGAGCGGGGGGGCTATGGCTACACCTTC. Encoded protein: CASGLERGGYGYTF.

The CDR3 coding sequence is TGTGCCAGCAGCTTGGTAAGACTAGCGGGACCAACCCAAGAGACCCAGTACTTC. This sequence encodes CASSLVRLAGPTQETQYF. The genes are TRBV5-4 and TRBJ2-5, with 11 positions matching TRBD2. The CDR3 consists of 18 residues. Looked up from germline, CDR1 is SGHNT and CDR2 is YYREEE (reference sequence). Germline trimming cut 0 bases from V and 1 base from J; bases unmatched to any gene: 8.

This chain links TRBV7-2 with TRBJ2-4; a possible D gene is TRBD1 (6 bases). V lost 1 base to trimming and J lost 1 base, with 11 bases between them. The CDR3 covers 16 residues. Looked up from germline, CDR1 is SGHTA and CDR2 is FQGNSA. The CDR3 nucleotides read TGTGCCAGCAGCTTAGAAGGACAGATCGCCAAAAACATTCAGTACTTC. It translates to CASSLEGQIAKNIQYF.

CDR3 nucleotide sequence: TGTGCCAGCACCCACGGAGGGCTTACCACTGAAGCTTTCTTT. Residues: CASTHGGLTTEAFF. V is TRBV6-5 and J is TRBJ1-1, with D uncertain. Germline-derived CDR1 and CDR2 are MNHEY and SVGAGI. V was cut by 7 bases and J by 4 bases, with 16 bases left in between. There are 14 residues in the CDR3.

The J gene is TRBJ2-7, the V gene TRBV29-1; D is ambiguous. In germline, CDR1 is SQVTM, CDR2 ANQGSEA. The CDR3 has 11 residues. The CDR3 DNA follows: TGCCCCGGCGGCCTCTCCTACGAGCAGTACTTC. Residues: CPGGLSYEQYF.

The rearrangement joins TRBV4-3 to TRBJ1-1; D gene unclear. V lost 4 bases and J 7 bases, leaving 13 bases between the germline ends. Germline values: CDR1 LGHNA, CDR2 YSLEER. CDR3 length: 13 residues. The CDR3 DNA reads as TGCGCCAGCAGCCTCGAGATCGGTGGTGAAGCTTTCTTT. This encodes CASSLEIGGEAFF.

The rearrangement uses TRBV25-1 and TRBJ1-5; D not resolved. The CDR3 consists of 13 residues. Per germline, CDR1 MGHDK and CDR2 SYGVNS. The V end was cut by 4 bases, the J end by 4 bases, with 8 bases between. CDR3 nucleotide sequence: TGTGCCAGCAGTGTCGGATGGAATCAGCCCCAGCATTTT. Encoded protein: CASSVGWNQPQHF.

The rearrangement uses TRBV14 and TRBJ1-2; no definite D call. CDR1 and CDR2 (germline): SGHDN, FVKESK. V gave up 2 bases and J gave up 1 base, with 11 bases separating them. The CDR3 extends over 15 amino acids. The CDR3 here is CASSQLIRDNYGYTF. The CDR3 DNA reads as TGTGCCAGCAGCCAACTCATCCGGGATAACTATGGCTACACCTTC.